The source of this T cell receptor beta chain is a study of CD8 T cells in Susac syndrome. The authors reverse transcribed roughly 0.5 to 1 ug RNA with random hexamers. TCRdb re-analysed the immunoSEQ multiplex PCR reads in MiXCR, keeping a single row per CDR3 protein. The table records roughly 200,000 distinct CDR3 sequences, approximately 95% of them present only once. This CDR3 comprises 18 residues. The J segment lost 0 bases and the V segment lost 3 bases, leaving 11 bases of the junction unmatched. Germline V lookup: CDR1 DFQATT, CDR2 SNEGSKA (reference sequence). The sample comprised CD8+ T cells from PBMCs. The TCR sequence derives from a human donor with multiple sclerosis. V and J are TRBV20-1 and TRBJ2-1; TRBD2 matches at 10 bases. The chain's CDR3 is CSARDPVLAGSSYNEQFF. The CDR3 DNA sequence: TGCAGTGCTAGGGACCCTGTACTAGCGGGGAGCTCCTACAATGAGCAGTTCTTC.